Following are 21 T cell receptor beta chains from one sample sequenced in a study of blood T cell repertoires in COVID-19. Sequencing used immunoSEQ multiplex PCR; TCRdb keeps in-frame clones, though not all of them. The sample records a few hundred thousand clones, about nine tenths being singletons. Specimen: PBMCs or T cells enriched from blood (not recorded which). These receptors all stem from a woman between 25 and 40 years old who had been exposed to COVID-19.

Here the CDR3 DNA reads TGTGCCAGCAGCGCACACAGGGCTGACACAGATACGCAGTATTTT. This sequence encodes CASSAHRADTDTQYF. The genes are TRBV9 and TRBJ2-3; tentatively, D is TRBD1 (6 bases). The V and J ends lost 3 bases and 2 bases respectively, with 13 bases between them. The CDR3 loop spans 15 amino acids. Germline V gives CDR1 SGDLS, CDR2 YYNGEE. The full variable domain, in which reference TRBV9 and TRBJ2-3 provide the parts outside the CDR3, is DSGVTQTPKHLITATGQRVTLRCSPRSGDLSVYWYQQSLDQGLQFLIQYYNGEERAKGNILERFSAQQFPDLHSELNLSSLELGDSALYFCASSAHRADTDTQYFGPGTRLTVL.

The chain links TRBV16 to TRBJ2-1, with 7 nucleotides matching TRBD2. The trim removed 0 bases at V and 2 bases at J, leaving 1 base unmatched. The CDR3 has 15 residues. The germline gives CDR1 KGHSY, CDR2 FQNENV. The CDR3: CASSQSGTTYNEQFF. The CDR3 bases are TGTGCCAGCAGCCAATCGGGGACTACCTACAATGAGCAGTTCTTC.

The rearrangement uses TRBV5-1 and TRBJ1-2, with 7 bases matching TRBD1. Trimming cost V 2 bases and J 6 bases; bases outside gene matches: 4. The CDR3 runs 13 residues. CDR1 SGHRS and CDR2 YFSETQ come from the germline V gene. The CDR3 sequence: CASSFRQGDGYTF. The DNA for the CDR3 is TGCGCCAGCAGCTTCCGGCAGGGGGATGGCTACACCTTC.

This chain connects TRBV6-5 to TRBJ2-3; D may be TRBD2 (6 bases). Germline V gene lookup returns CDR1 MNHEY and CDR2 SVGAGI. Trimming left V 2 bases short and J 5 bases short, with 8 bases between. CDR3 length: 13 amino acids. The CDR3 here is CASSYKEGDTQYF. CDR3 DNA sequence: TGTGCCAGCAGTTACAAGGAGGGAGATACGCAGTATTTT.

The V and J genes are TRBV30 and TRBJ1-5; tentatively, D is TRBD1 (5 bases). Trimming removed 3 bases at V and 2 bases at J, with 17 bases between. CDR3 length: 16 residues. The germline V gene has CDR1 GTSNPN and CDR2 SVGIG (reference sequence). The CDR3 bases are TGTGCCTGGAGCCCTCGGGGGGGAGGAGGCAATCAGCCCCAGCATTTT. Translation gives CAWSPRGGGGNQPQHF. Full variable domain (missing parts from reference TRBV30 and TRBJ1-5): SQTIHQWPATLVQPVGSPLSLECTVEGTSNPNLYWYRQAAGRGLQLLFYSVGIGQISSEVPQNLSASRPQDRQFILSSKKLLLSDSGFYLCAWSPRGGGGNQPQHFGDGTRLSIL.

This clone is a singleton in its sample. The chain links TRBV5-5 to TRBJ1-4; 9 nucleotides line up with TRBD1. CDR1 and CDR2 from the germline V gene are SGHKS and YYEKEE (reference sequence). This CDR3 has 15 amino acids. Trimming removed 4 bases from V and 5 bases from J; junction bases left unmatched: 6. CDR3 protein: CASSPSTGGNEKLFF. The CDR3 DNA follows: TGTGCCAGCAGCCCCTCGACAGGGGGAAATGAAAAACTGTTTTTT.

V usage is TRBV10-2 and J usage is TRBJ2-1; 8 bases fit TRBD2. The germline V gene encodes CDR1 WSHSY and CDR2 SAAADI. J lost 9 bases, V lost 4 bases, and 2 bases had no gene match. The CDR3 has 12 amino acids. DNA of the CDR3: TGCGCCAGCAGTGGGGCGGGGGGTGAGCAGTTCTTC. Its protein is CASSGAGGEQFF.

The chain has TRBV25-1 and TRBJ2-1, with 8 bases matching TRBD1. J was trimmed by 1 base and V by 3 bases; bases with no gene match: 8. This CDR3 is built from 17 residues. Germline loops: CDR1 MGHDK, CDR2 SYGVNS. This chain's CDR3 is CASSEGQVKKSYNEQFF. For the CDR3, the DNA is TGTGCCAGCAGTGAGGGACAGGTCAAGAAGTCCTACAATGAGCAGTTCTTC. Using reference TRBV25-1 and TRBJ2-1 for the parts outside the CDR3, the full variable domain is EADIYQTPRYLVIGTGKKITLECSQTMGHDKMYWYQQDPGMELHLIHYSYGVNSTEKGDLSSESTVSRIRTEHFPLTLESARPSHTSQYLCASSEGQVKKSYNEQFFGPGTRLTVL.

The chain combines TRBV27 with TRBJ2-1, with 7 bases fitting TRBD2. The V and J ends lost 3 bases and 7 bases, in that order; junction bases with no gene match: 15. Germline lookup yields CDR1 MNHEY and CDR2 SMNVEV (reference sequence). The CDR3 totals 17 residues. CDR3 sequence (DNA): TGTGCCAGCAGTTTGGTGGGGGGTCTAGCGGCCGGGAATGAGCAGTTCTTC. Protein: CASSLVGGLAAGNEQFF.

The chain has TRBV3-1 (or the pseudogene TRBV3-2) and TRBJ2-3; 10 bases agree with TRBD2. V gave up 6 bases and J gave up 1 base; unmatched junction bases: 16. Germline CDR1 is LGHDT and CDR2 is YNNKEL (reference sequence). The CDR3 contains 19 residues. This CDR3 reads CASSPTGTALAGGTDTQYF. CDR3 nucleotides: TGTGCCAGCAGTCCCACAGGAACCGCTCTAGCGGGGGGCACAGATACGCAGTATTTT.

This chain links TRBV30 with TRBJ1-1, with 9 positions matching TRBD1. The CDR3 is 17 amino acids. Germline CDR1 is GTSNPN and CDR2 is SVGIG (reference sequence). V lost 6 bases to trimming and J lost 2 bases; unmatched junction nucleotides: 16. The CDR3 reads CACSPGTGPPLNTEAFF. The DNA for the CDR3 is TGTGCCTGCAGTCCCGGGACAGGGCCACCCCTAAACACTGAAGCTTTCTTT.

The chain joins TRBV19 to TRBJ2-6, with TRBD1 matching over 9 bases. The junction had 7 bases not matched to a gene; V was cut back by 5 bases and J by 2 bases. Germline CDR1 and CDR2: LNHDA and SQIVND (reference sequence). This CDR3 has 17 amino acids. CDR3 in amino acids: CASSPRTGDTGANVLTF. CDR3 nucleotides: TGTGCCAGTAGTCCACGGACAGGGGACACTGGGGCCAACGTCCTGACTTTC. The whole variable domain, remainder taken from reference TRBV19 and TRBJ2-6, is DGGITQSPKYLFRKEGQNVTLSCEQNLNHDAMYWYRQDPGQGLRLIYYSQIVNDFQKGDIAEGYSVSREKKESFPLTVTSAQKNPTAFYLCASSPRTGDTGANVLTFGAGSRLTVL.

The chain recombines TRBV19 with TRBJ2-1; 7 bases agree with TRBD2. CDR3 length equals 16 residues. Per the germline V gene, CDR1 is LNHDA and CDR2 is SQIVND (reference sequence). V lost 4 bases to trimming and J lost 2 bases; unmatched junction nucleotides: 8. CDR3 protein: CASSTYLGRAYNEQFF. The DNA for the CDR3 is TGTGCCAGTAGTACCTACCTAGGGAGGGCCTACAATGAGCAGTTCTTC.

This chain connects TRBV28 to TRBJ2-1; a possible D gene is TRBD2 (6 bases). V gave up 4 bases and J gave up 1 base, with 23 bases separating them. This CDR3 is built from 19 residues. CDR1 is MDHEN and CDR2 is SYDVKM in the germline V gene. The CDR3, as DNA: TGTGCCAGCAGTTCCCCCTCCCCCACTCTAGCGCATTCCTACAATGAGCAGTTCTTC. It specifies CASSSPSPTLAHSYNEQFF.

The chain uses TRBV7-3 and TRBJ1-6; perhaps TRBD1 as D (6 bases). CDR3 size: 14 residues. V lost 4 bases and J lost 10, with 14 bases in between. Germline V CDR1 and CDR2: SGHTA, FQGTGA. The CDR3 loop is CASSSEGVGSPLHF. The CDR3 region has the DNA TGTGCCAGCAGCTCAGAGGGGGTTGGATCACCCCTCCACTTT. Combining the CDR3 with reference TRBV7-3 and TRBJ1-6 gives the whole variable domain GAGVSQTPSNKVTEKGKYVELRCDPISGHTALYWYRQSLGQGPEFLIYFQGTGAADDSGLPNDRFFAVRPEGSVSTLKIQRTERGDSAVYLCASSSEGVGSPLHFGNGTRLTVT.

The chain combines TRBV10-1 with TRBJ2-2, with D unclear. The germline V gene encodes CDR1 WNHNN and CDR2 SYGVQD (reference sequence). V lost 6 bases to trimming and J lost 7 bases, with 12 bases between them. The CDR3 contains 13 residues. Written as DNA, the CDR3 is TGCGCCAGCAGCTCTCCAAATAGCGGGGAGCTGTTTTTT. Its translation: CASSSPNSGELFF.

The rearrangement joins TRBV18 to TRBJ1-5, with D unclear. CDR3 length: 13 amino acids. CDR1 is KGHSH and CDR2 is LQKENI in the germline V gene. The V and J ends lost 4 bases and 5 bases respectively, with 9 bases between them. The CDR3 reads CASSHDLDQPQHF. In DNA form, the CDR3 reads TGTGCCAGCTCACACGACTTGGATCAGCCCCAGCATTTT.

This chain uses TRBV12-3 or TRBV12-4 with TRBJ1-2; D perhaps matches TRBD1 (5 bases). The CDR3 contains 13 residues. Trimming cost V 2 bases and J 8 bases, with 12 bases left between them. CDR3 loop: CASSLRRGEGYTF. The CDR3 DNA is TGTGCCAGCAGTTTAAGAAGGGGTGAGGGCTACACCTTC.

This clone appeared a single time. This sequence joins TRBV27 and TRBJ2-3, with a possible D match to TRBD1 (6 bases). V gave up 6 bases and J gave up 10 bases, with 17 bases separating them. The CDR3 consists of 13 residues. Germline CDR1 reads MNHEY; CDR2 reads SMNVEV (reference sequence). CDR3: CASSSGQGSAQYF. For the CDR3, the DNA is TGTGCCAGCAGCTCGGGACAAGGGTCGGCGCAGTATTTT.

This chain joins TRBV10-3 and TRBJ2-2; D call uncertain. Germline CDR1 and CDR2: ENHRY and SYGVKD. CDR3 length equals 14 residues. With 2 bases removed from V and 2 bases from J, the gap between germline ends came to 6 bases. The CDR3 reads CAISEEPNTGELFF. The CDR3 DNA reads as TGTGCCATCAGTGAGGAGCCTAACACCGGGGAGCTGTTTTTT.

The chain couples TRBV23-1 to TRBJ2-7; no clear D gene. TRBV23-1 is assigned to the ORF class and has an uncertain function. The CDR3 has 15 amino acids. V was pared by 2 bases and J by 2 bases, with 13 bases between. The CDR3 loop is CASSQMRGPTYEQYF. DNA for the CDR3: TGCGCCAGCAGTCAAATGAGAGGCCCAACCTACGAGCAGTACTTC.